The sequence of this T cell receptor (beta chain) was determined in a study of T-cell reconstitution after alpha-beta-depleted transplantation in children. Germline V CDR1 and CDR2: SGHRS, YFSETQ. CDR3 length: 14 amino acids. The V end was cut by 4 bases, the J end by 1 base, with 11 bases between. Points from the study as a whole: From surviving recipient T cells and thymic progenitors came the high day-60 TCRbeta diversity observed in some patients. Expanded graft clones numbering several hundred reportedly gave rise to alpha-beta T cells about two months after transplant. Hyperexpanded clones declined; after one year, newly produced T cells mostly supplied diversity.

As concerns this clonotype: Its antigen is not identified.

Unique molecular identifiers were used to barcode this TCRbeta library. TCRdb called the PCR reads again in MiXCR, with one record for every CDR3 protein. The data show just over 950,000 distinct CDR3 sequences, around 30% seen once. The clonotype was recovered from a boy younger than two who had a stem cell transplant for SCID, so the T cells may come from the graft donor. The chain recombines TRBV5-1 with TRBJ1-1; the D gene is possibly TRBD1 (6 bases). Sequencing used PBMCs, mostly from graft donor cells, obtained 360 days after TCRalphabeta/CD19-depleted stem cell transplant. In nucleotides, the CDR3 is TGCGCCAGCAGCCGTGGGGGCGAGAACACTGAAGCTTTCTTT. This translates into CASSRGGENTEAFF.